The 26 T cell receptor beta chains in this list originate from one sample, sequenced in a study of T cells in Graves' hyperthyroidism and ophthalmopathy. Amplified regions were TCR beta CDR3 sequences from RNA transcripts. In the first-round RT-PCR of the TCR CDR3, the HTBI primer set was used. TCRdb independently ran MiXCR on the multiplex PCR reads; one entry per CDR3 protein. The sample holds 300,000 to 400,000 distinct CDR3 sequences, about 20% seen once. Input material: blood. All receptors derive from a woman aged 45-65 years with Graves' hyperthyroidism.

With respect to this clonotype: At one of its ends the junction is not consistent with the germline gene, which may arise from a read error. This sequence joins TRBV5-1 and TRBJ2-5; TRBD2 might be the D (5 bases). The CDR3 is 14 amino acids. Germline V gene sequence: CDR1 SGHRS, CDR2 YFSETQ. The CDR3 DNA reads as TGCGCCAGCAGCTTGGGGATAGCGCTGGAGACCCAGTGCTTC. This sequence encodes CASSLGIALETQCF.

There are a few counts of this clonotype. The V gene is TRBV6-1, the J gene TRBJ2-2; D is ambiguous. This CDR3 contains 13 residues. Germline lookup yields CDR1 MNHNS and CDR2 SASEGT. The V end was cut by 10 bases, the J end by 1 base, with 10 bases between. CDR3 coding DNA: TGTGCCATTTCGGACGGGAACACCGGGGAGCTGTTTTTT. Protein sequence: CAISDGNTGELFF.

A word on this clonotype: Being one base from a much bigger clone, this may be a read error. The J gene is TRBJ2-1, the V gene TRBV20-1; D perhaps matches TRBD1 (7 bases). V was clipped by 6 bases and J by 6 bases, with 21 bases between them. The germline V gene encodes CDR1 DFQATT and CDR2 SNEGSKA (reference sequence). The CDR3 runs 15 residues. The DNA for the CDR3 is TGCAGTGCAAAGGGGGCTAGCGATCTTAGCAATGAGCAGTTCTTC. Its protein is CSAKGASDLSNEQFF.

This chain uses TRBV27 with TRBJ1-5; maybe TRBD1 (5 bases). V was clipped by 3 bases and J by 4 bases, with 10 bases between them. Germline CDR1 and CDR2: MNHEY and SMNVEV (reference sequence). CDR3 length: 14 residues. CDR3 loop: CASSLTGVNQPQHF. The DNA for the CDR3 is TGTGCCAGCAGTTTGACGGGGGTAAATCAGCCCCAGCATTTT.

This clonotype was counted between two and nine times. The chain is built from TRBV15 and TRBJ2-3, with 8 positions matching TRBD2. This CDR3 has 16 amino acids. Unmatched junction bases numbered 6, after V lost 0 bases and J lost 4 bases. Germline CDR1 LNHNV, CDR2 YYDKDF (reference sequence). Here the CDR3 reads CATSRDPAGGSDTQYF. Here the CDR3 DNA reads TGTGCCACCAGCAGAGATCCGGCGGGGGGCTCAGATACGCAGTATTTT. Variable domain in full (rest from reference TRBV15 and TRBJ2-3): DAMVIQNPRYQVTQFGKPVTLSCSQTLNHNVMYWYQQKSSQAPKLLFHYYDKDFNNEADTPDNFQSRRPNTSFCFLDIRSPGLGDTAMYLCATSRDPAGGSDTQYFGPGTRLTVL.

In its sample, this clonotype was seen once. V is TRBV20-1 and J is TRBJ1-1; 9 nucleotides match TRBD1. J was trimmed by 5 bases and V by 6 bases; bases with no gene match: 4. CDR3 length equals 12 residues. Per germline, CDR1 DFQATT and CDR2 SNEGSKA (reference sequence). Written as DNA, the CDR3 is TGCAGTGCGAAGGGACAGGGAACTGAAGCTTTCTTT. Protein product: CSAKGQGTEAFF.

There are many counts of this clonotype. The chain uses TRBV20-1 and TRBJ2-1; 11 nucleotides agree with TRBD1. J lost 7 bases, V lost 6 bases, and 8 bases had no gene match. CDR3 length: 14 amino acids. Germline values: CDR1 DFQATT, CDR2 SNEGSKA (reference sequence). CDR3 sequence (DNA): TGCAGTGCCCTCGGGACAGGGGGTTTTAATGAGCAGTTCTTC. This codes for CSALGTGGFNEQFF.

CDR3 bases: TGCAGTGCTAGGGGGGGACAGGGTGAATATGGCTACACCTTC. Its protein product is CSARGGQGEYGYTF. The chain uses TRBV20-1 and TRBJ1-2, with 9 bases that match TRBD1. The V gene end was trimmed by 3 bases and the J gene end by 5 bases; junction bases not matched to a gene: 7. Germline V lookup: CDR1 DFQATT, CDR2 SNEGSKA (reference sequence). The CDR3 extends over 14 amino acids.

This clonotype was seen a few times. The V and J genes are TRBV6-2 or TRBV6-3 and TRBJ2-2; unclear D gene. Trimming took off 6 bases at V and 6 bases at J, with 8 bases between the two ends. Germline V CDR1 and CDR2: MNHEY, SVGEGT. The CDR3 length is 12 residues. CDR3 region: CASRISSGELFF. CDR3 DNA sequence: TGTGCCAGCAGAATCTCTTCCGGGGAGCTGTTTTTT.

This clonotype appeared a few times. V is TRBV7-9 and J is TRBJ2-4, with D possibly TRBD2 on 5 matching bases. Germline V lookup: CDR1 SEHNR, CDR2 FQNEAQ (reference sequence). CDR3 length: 16 residues. V was cut by 5 bases and J by 3 bases, with 17 bases left in between. The CDR3 loop reads CASSPGLRDGKNIQYF. The CDR3 region has the DNA TGTGCCAGCAGCCCCGGGTTACGGGATGGCAAAAACATTCAGTACTTC. Variable domain in full (rest from reference TRBV7-9 and TRBJ2-4): DTGVSQNPRHKITKRGQNVTFRCDPISEHNRLYWYRQTLGQGPEFLTYFQNEAQLEKSRLLSDRFSAERPKGSFSTLEIQRTEQGDSAMYLCASSPGLRDGKNIQYFGAGTRLSVL.

The chain carries TRBV10-2 and TRBJ2-1; 9 bases are shared with TRBD2. With V trimmed by 4 bases and J by 1 base, 2 bases remained unmatched. The CDR3 runs 15 residues. Germline V gene sequence: CDR1 WSHSY, CDR2 SAAADI. CDR3 sequence (DNA): TGCGCCAGCAGTGTAGCGGGGGCTTCCTACAATGAGCAGTTCTTC. Translation: CASSVAGASYNEQFF.

At least ten counts were recorded for this clonotype. The V call is TRBV7-9, the J call TRBJ1-1, with a tentative D call TRBD1 (6 bases). The CDR3 is 13 residues long. Germline CDR1 SEHNR, CDR2 FQNEAQ (reference sequence). The ends were cut back, 5 bases at V and 5 bases at J, with 12 bases in the middle. CDR3 in DNA: TGTGCCAGCAGCACGGGACAAAGAACTGAAGCTTTCTTT. Its translation is CASSTGQRTEAFF.

The rearrangement uses TRBV14 and TRBJ2-3, with 8 bases identical to TRBD1. The germline V gene has CDR1 SGHDN and CDR2 FVKESK. The trim removed 5 bases at V and 0 bases at J, leaving 10 bases unmatched. There are 17 residues in the CDR3. The CDR3 protein is CASSTLRQGTSTDTQYF. CDR3 nucleotides: TGTGCCAGCAGCACCCTACGACAGGGGACTAGCACAGATACGCAGTATTTT.

This clonotype was seen at least ten times. V and J are TRBV5-5 and TRBJ2-3; D is unresolved. Germline assignment: CDR1 SGHKS and CDR2 YYEKEE (reference sequence). This CDR3 region has 14 residues. V lost 3 bases, J lost 6 bases, and 14 bases lay in between. The CDR3 region has the DNA TGTGCCAGCAGCTACAAATCGATAGGGGATACGCAGTATTTT. Protein product: CASSYKSIGDTQYF.

The table lists this clonotype with a few counts. CDR3 bases: TGTGCCACCAGTGATTCCGGGCCGGTCGTGGAGACCCAGTACTTC. This translates into CATSDSGPVVETQYF. This sequence joins TRBV24-1 and TRBJ2-5; D remains ambiguous. This CDR3 has 15 residues. V was shortened by 2 bases and J by 5 bases, with 14 bases between the two germline ends. Germline V gene lookup returns CDR1 KGHDR and CDR2 SFDVKD.

This clonotype appeared many times. An end of the junction does not agree with germline; a read error may underlie this. This chain joins TRBV13 and TRBJ2-5; 13 bases map to TRBD2. Germline CDR1 reads PRHDT; CDR2 reads FYEKMQ (reference sequence). The CDR3 loop spans 16 amino acids. The CDR3 region has the DNA TGTGCCAGCAGCCTAGGGACTAGCGGGATCGAAGAGACCCAGTACTTC. Encoded protein: CASSLGTSGIEETQYF.

On this clonotype itself: The junction departs from the called germline gene at one end, perhaps through a read error. The chain combines TRBV2 with TRBJ2-5; the match to TRBD2 covers 10 bases. The CDR3 covers 15 residues. CDR1 and CDR2 (germline): SNHLY, FYNNEI. CDR3 sequence: CTSSDTSGVKETQYF. In DNA form, the CDR3 reads TGTACCAGCAGTGATACTAGCGGGGTTAAAGAGACCCAGTACTTC.

The chain couples TRBV5-1 to TRBJ2-3; the match to TRBD1 covers 9 bases. Germline values: CDR1 SGHRS, CDR2 YFSETQ. The trim removed 5 bases at V and 10 bases at J, leaving 5 bases unmatched. The CDR3 sequence is 12 residues long. The DNA for the CDR3 is TGCGCCAGCAGTCGGGGACAGGGCCCGCAGTATTTT. Amino acids: CASSRGQGPQYF.

This clonotype has a count of ten or more. CDR3 loop: CASSLMDSEKLFF. In nucleotides, the CDR3 is TGTGCCAGCAGTTTAATGGACAGTGAAAAACTGTTTTTT. The chain recombines TRBV27 with TRBJ1-4; D possibly corresponds to TRBD1 (6 bases). Trimming left V 2 bases short and J 7 bases short, with 8 bases between. Germline-derived CDR1 and CDR2 are MNHEY and SMNVEV (reference sequence). This CDR3 is built from 13 residues.

The chain is built from TRBV19 and TRBJ2-5; D unclear. With 3 bases removed from V and 5 bases from J, the gap between germline ends came to 13 bases. This CDR3 region has 14 residues. Germline CDR1 LNHDA, CDR2 SQIVND (reference sequence). The CDR3 DNA reads as TGTGCCAGTAGTATCGGCCCGGCGGCCGAGACCCAGTACTTC. Translation: CASSIGPAAETQYF.

This chain links TRBV14 with TRBJ1-1; TRBD1 matches at 8 bases. Germline CDR1 is SGHDN and CDR2 is FVKESK. Germline trimming cut 5 bases from V and 0 bases from J; bases unmatched to any gene: 8. The CDR3 runs to 16 residues. CDR3 residues: CASSRHRDRMNTEAFF. The CDR3 coding sequence is TGTGCCAGCAGCAGACACCGGGACAGGATGAACACTGAAGCTTTCTTT.

This clonotype occurred a few times. V gene TRBV6-1 combines with J gene TRBJ2-7; D call uncertain. The CDR3 runs to 14 residues. V was cut by 6 bases and J by 3 bases, with 15 bases left in between. Germline values: CDR1 MNHNS, CDR2 SASEGT. For the CDR3, the DNA is TGTGCCAGCAGCGATCGGTGGCCATACTACGAGCAGTACGTC. Its protein product is CASSDRWPYYEQYV.

This clonotype was seen more than once but under ten times. The chain links TRBV12-3 or TRBV12-4 to TRBJ2-1, with D uncertain. The CDR3 covers 15 residues. V lost 7 bases and J lost 0, with 13 bases in between. CDR3 protein: CASKSPESSYNEQFF. The CDR3 DNA reads as TGTGCCAGCAAATCCCCCGAGTCCTCCTACAATGAGCAGTTCTTC.

This clonotype has at least ten counts. V is TRBV30 and J is TRBJ2-7, with D perhaps matching TRBD2 (5 bases). Germline V gene data show CDR1 as GTSNPN and CDR2 as SVGIG (reference sequence). Trimming removed 2 bases at V and 6 bases at J, with 14 bases between. The CDR3 covers 13 residues. Here the CDR3 DNA reads TGTGCCTGGAGTTCCCATGGAGAGGGCGAGCAGTACTTC. It yields the protein CAWSSHGEGEQYF.

This clonotype was observed a few times. The chain couples TRBV5-1 to TRBJ2-1; maybe TRBD1 (6 bases). Germline CDR1 SGHRS, CDR2 YFSETQ. The CDR3 covers 14 residues. The V end was cut by 6 bases, the J end by 2 bases, with 12 bases between. The CDR3 coding sequence is TGCGCCAGCACCTTTGAGGGGGCCTACAATGAGCAGTTCTTC. Its translation is CASTFEGAYNEQFF.

This clonotype has more than one count but fewer than ten. The chain has TRBV6-5 and TRBJ2-7; D is ambiguous. CDR3 length: 16 residues. The V gene's germline CDR1 is MNHEY and CDR2 SVGAGI. With 6 bases removed from V and 1 base from J, the gap between germline ends came to 19 bases. The CDR3 protein is CASRYPTWTDSYEQYF. CDR3 nucleotide sequence: TGTGCCAGCAGATACCCCACCTGGACCGATTCCTACGAGCAGTACTTC.